One T cell receptor beta chain is described in this entry. The target antigen is unknown. The CDR3 contains 14 residues. Trimming pared 4 bases from V and 6 bases from J, leaving 13 bases between. Each CDR3 protein gets one entry after TCRdb re-called the RACE reads with MiXCR. The data hold about 60,000 distinct CDR3 sequences, with around 11% observed a single time. These data come from a study of human T cells and chemical hapten exposure. Overall study: Upper-back patch tests with 0.01% DPC were read at 6 days.

Study-wide points: With regard to DPC sensitization, TCRs above 1 in 1000 frequency did not change.

Time point described: pre-sensitization, week 0. Treatment specified: therapeutic diphenylcyclopropenone sensitization with weekly scalp DPC. The sequence was collected from a woman aged 40-49 years with alopecia areata. Some clones in this sample may be carry-over from other donors' samples. The source was whole blood, collected in connection with sensitization to the hapten diphenylcyclopropenone (DPC). The chain recombines TRBV12-3 or TRBV12-4 with TRBJ1-5; D possibly corresponds to TRBD1 (5 bases). The CDR3 loop is CASSSRVEGQPQHF. For the CDR3, the DNA is TGTGCCAGCAGTTCCAGGGTTGAGGGTCAGCCCCAGCATTTT.